This record covers a single T cell receptor beta chain. Produced via immunoSEQ multiplex PCR; TCRdb's table is partial and in-frame only. The sample carries around 190,000 clones, 85% to 90% recorded once. The data stem from a study of blood T cell repertoires in COVID-19. Overall study context: Samples came from the United States, Italy and Spain, spanning acute and convalescent COVID-19.

The clonotype originates from a man younger than 30 with active or convalescent COVID-19. Input material: peripheral blood.

CDR3 amino acids: CASSSRDRGGTDTQYF. The DNA of the CDR3 is TGCGCCAGCAGCAGCCGGGACAGGGGGGGCACAGATACGCAGTATTTT. This sequence joins TRBV4-1 and TRBJ2-3; 11 nucleotides match TRBD1. The CDR3 runs 16 residues. Trimming at V came to 5 bases and at J to 1 base, leaving 5 bases not matched to a gene. Germline CDR1 and CDR2: MGHRA and YSYEKL.